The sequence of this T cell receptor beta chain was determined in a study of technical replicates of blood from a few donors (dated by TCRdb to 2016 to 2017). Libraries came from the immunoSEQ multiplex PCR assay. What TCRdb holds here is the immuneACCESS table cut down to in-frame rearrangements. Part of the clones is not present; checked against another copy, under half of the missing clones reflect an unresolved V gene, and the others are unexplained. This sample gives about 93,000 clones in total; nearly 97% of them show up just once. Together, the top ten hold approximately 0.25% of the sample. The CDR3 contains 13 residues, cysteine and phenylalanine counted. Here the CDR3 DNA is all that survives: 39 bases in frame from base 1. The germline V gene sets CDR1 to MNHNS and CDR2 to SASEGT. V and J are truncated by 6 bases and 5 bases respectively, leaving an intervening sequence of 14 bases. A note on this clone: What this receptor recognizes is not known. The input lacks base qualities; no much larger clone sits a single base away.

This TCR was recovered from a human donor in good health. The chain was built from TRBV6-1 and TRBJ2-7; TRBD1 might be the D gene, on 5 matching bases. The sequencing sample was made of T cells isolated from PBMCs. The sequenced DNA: TGTGCCAGCAGGATAGACAGCCCTGACGAGCAGTACTTC. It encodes CASRIDSPDEQYF.